This T cell receptor beta chain was sequenced during a study of monozygotic twins with inflammatory bowel disease (dated by TCRdb to about 2019). Study-level background: The full study comprised around 28 monozygotic twin pairs: nine German pairs (four IBD-concordant, five IBD-discordant) and 19 IBD-discordant Danish pairs. Each individual had, on average, about 151 000 unique TCRalpha sequences and 181 000 unique TCRbeta sequences available for analysis. The search for disease-associated traits relied mainly on comparing, within discordant pairs, IBD patients with their genetically identical healthy co-twins. Results the study describes overall, beyond this receptor: The results gave no support for a single strong signal or clonotype linked to IBD. TCRbeta repertoire diversity, by inverse Simpson index, was decreased in IBD patients compared with their healthy co-twins. The analysis was unable to tell different T cell subtypes apart. No difference in repertoire similarity was observed between concordant and discordant twins, possibly owing to limited statistical power. Because patients were on differing immunosuppressive treatments, the repertoires may have picked up extra background noise and inter-individual variability. IBD patients shared fewer clonotypes with other individuals than healthy twins did, most markedly in patients showing signs of disease activity.

In regard to this clonotype: Which antigen it targets is not known.

Libraries were prepared through 5' RACE. Each TCR library was prepared from around 3,400 ng of total RNA. For each sample, cDNA synthesis with SMARTScribe reverse transcriptase was split into eight separate reactions. During cDNA synthesis, unique molecular identifiers containing a 6-nucleotide sample barcode were introduced by template switching. Amplification of TCRalpha and TCRbeta cDNA involved two nested PCRs of about 15 and 9 cycles, and each PCR was followed by bead purification. Before amplification, the cDNA was treated with uracil DNA-glycosylase and purified using the QIAquick PCR purification kit. The second PCR added Illumina TruSeq-compatible adapters along with sample-specific barcodes. TapeStation and Qubit were used to check library quality and concentration, and 5 ng of each library went into the pool. Pooled libraries were sequenced on an Illumina HiSeq2500 single-index Rapid Run with 2 x 100 bp reads and custom sequencing primers. The authors processed their data as follows. UMI-based consensus assembly with MiGEC version 1.2.6 was used to correct PCR and sequencing errors. MiXCR version 2.1.1 was used for V(D)J alignment, clonotype assembly and CDR3 extraction. To normalise gene usage, clonotype sharing and MAIT/NKT TCR abundance, the top 1000, 10 000 and 20 000 clonotypes in each sample were analysed. After downsampling to 27 000 UMIs, diversity was calculated as the inverse Simpson index using the vegan R package. Statistical testing used paired Mann-Whitney U tests on the discordant twin pairs and applied Benjamini-Hochberg correction for multiple testing. TCRdb reprocessed the sequencing reads and holds a single record per CDR3 protein sequence, with no DNA. These V and J calls rely on TCRdb rather than the paper's analysis. The record for this sample contains 400,000 to 500,000 distinct CDR3 sequences. The ten largest clones represent about 2.3% of the sample.

Including cysteine and phenylalanine, the CDR3 has 14 amino acids. The nucleotide record is missing. CDR1 and CDR2 (KGHSH, LQKENI) derive from the germline V gene. From each donor, a roughly 2.5 ml peripheral blood sample was collected into PAXgene tubes and stored at -80 degrees C. Without T cell sorting, total RNA was isolated from whole blood using the PAXgene blood miRNA kit on an automated QIAcube. Peripheral blood from monozygotic twin pairs concordant or discordant for inflammatory bowel disease was subjected to deep TCRalpha and TCRbeta repertoire profiling with unique molecular barcoding. For every twin pair, smoking habits were documented, and each individual was categorised as a current, former or never smoker.

The TCR comes from a human donor with ulcerative colitis or Crohn's disease, or a healthy co-twin of an affected twin (not recorded which). Sequences were obtained from blood. Recombination joined TRBV18 with TRBJ1-2. The CDR3 loop reads CASSPPSAGYGYTF.